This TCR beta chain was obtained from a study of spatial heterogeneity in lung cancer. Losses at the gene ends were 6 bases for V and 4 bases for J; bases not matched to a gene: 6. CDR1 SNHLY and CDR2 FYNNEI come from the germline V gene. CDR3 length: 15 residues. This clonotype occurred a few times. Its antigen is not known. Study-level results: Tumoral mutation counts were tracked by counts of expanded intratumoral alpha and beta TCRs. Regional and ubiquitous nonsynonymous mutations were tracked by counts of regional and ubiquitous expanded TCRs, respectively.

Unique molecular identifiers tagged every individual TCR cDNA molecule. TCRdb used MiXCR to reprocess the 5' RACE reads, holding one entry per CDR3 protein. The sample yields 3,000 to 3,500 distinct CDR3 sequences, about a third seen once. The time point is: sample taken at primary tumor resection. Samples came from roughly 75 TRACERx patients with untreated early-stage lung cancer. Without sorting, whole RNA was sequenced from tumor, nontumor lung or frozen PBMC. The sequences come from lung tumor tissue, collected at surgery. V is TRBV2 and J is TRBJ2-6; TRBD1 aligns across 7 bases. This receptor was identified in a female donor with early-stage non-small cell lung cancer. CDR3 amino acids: CASSQQGIGANVLTF. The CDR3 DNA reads TGTGCCAGCAGCCAACAGGGGATCGGGGCCAACGTCCTGACTTTC.